This TCR beta chain was recorded in a study of T-cell memory formation after mild COVID-19. For the study at large: Largely donor-specific TCR clusters were found. Study-wide points: Cross-reactive memory seemingly joined, as some responding clones were found in pre-infection memory.

This clonotype was recorded a few times. As yet, its antigen is unknown. The V gene end was trimmed by 1 base and the J gene end by 4 bases; junction bases not matched to a gene: 2. This CDR3 is 14 amino acids long. Germline V gene data show CDR1 as LGHNA and CDR2 as YNFKEQ. MiXCR was run by TCRdb on the 5' RACE reads, yielding one entry per CDR3 protein. The sample lists under 450,000 distinct CDR3 sequences; around 22% were seen once. The V call is TRBV4-2, the J call TRBJ2-7; 9 bases map to TRBD2. This TCR came from an adult woman who had mild COVID-19 (a few samples of this study predate the infection). Cell type and time point are not known. Material for sequencing was PBMCs or a T cell subset sorted from them (not recorded which). CDR3 coding DNA: TGTGCCAGCAGCCAAGGACTAGCGGAGTACGAGCAGTACTTC. Translating gives CASSQGLAEYEQYF.